This TCR beta chain was identified during a study of long-term antiretroviral therapy in people with HIV. Study-wide findings and caveats: CDR3 length ranges were narrower in HIV repertoires than in controls.

Each donor had at least one pre-ART and at least two post-ART PBMC samples. Everyone in the study who had HIV was treated in the United States. Before they underwent DNA extraction, samples held roughly 0.9-10 million cryopreserved PBMC. Turning to this clone: Antigen unknown.

The immunoSEQ assay was v3.0, run at survey level. Measured with immunoSEQ multiplex PCR; TCRdb has only the in-frame clones, and not every one. The profile covers tens of thousands of clones, with approximately 84% appearing a single time and less than 20% taken by the ten largest. The CDR3 consists of 12 residues. Germline V CDR1 and CDR2: SEHNR, FQNEAQ (reference sequence). The V end was cut by 3 bases, the J end by 5 bases, with 7 bases between. The chain has TRBV7-9 and TRBJ1-1; no clear D. This TCR was recovered from a man aged 35-49 years with HIV. Sample: unsorted PBMCs, taken 0.5 years before starting antiretroviral therapy. The CDR3 sequence: CASSFSDTEAFF. The CDR3 DNA reads TGTGCCAGCAGCTTCTCTGATACTGAAGCTTTCTTT.